Sequencing of this T cell receptor beta chain was carried out in a study of T cells after yellow fever vaccination. The wider study: Each low-cell-number fraction was prepared by means of SMART-Seq v4 Ultra Low Input.

Looked up from germline, CDR1 is MGHRA and CDR2 is YSYEKL. V lost 4 bases and J lost 3; bases outside the gene matches: 15. The CDR3 loop spans 20 amino acids. TCRdb used MiXCR to reprocess the 5' RACE reads, holding one entry per CDR3 protein. The repertoire has 200,000 to 300,000 distinct CDR3 sequences, under 15% of them found once; the top ten carry roughly 0.5%. This clonotype was detected only a few times. V and J are TRBV4-1 and TRBJ2-3; 14 bases match TRBD2. The sequence was obtained from a man in his thirties or forties who received the YFV17D yellow fever vaccine. The sample was CD4+ T cells sorted from PBMCs, taken 45 days after the yellow fever booster vaccination. The CDR3 reads CASSRKGLAGVVEGTDTQYF. For the CDR3, the DNA is TGCGCCAGCAGCCGCAAGGGACTAGCGGGAGTTGTGGAGGGGACAGATACGCAGTATTTT.